These 2 T cell receptor beta chains came from one sample sequenced in a study of blood T cell repertoires in COVID-19. Method: immunoSEQ multiplex PCR; TCRdb's copy keeps in-frame clones and lacks some. Here the sample spans 300,000 to 450,000 clones, more than 70% being singletons. The sample was peripheral blood. These receptors were collected from a woman in her sixties or seventies with COVID-19, enrolled during active disease.

The J gene is TRBJ2-3, the V gene TRBV30, with 8 positions matching TRBD2. Germline V gene sequence: CDR1 GTSNPN, CDR2 SVGIG (reference sequence). Trimming cost V 1 base and J 2 bases; bases outside gene matches: 5. The CDR3 is 15 residues long. CDR3 region: CAWSDSGVSTDTQYF. Here the CDR3 DNA reads TGTGCCTGGAGTGATAGCGGGGTTTCCACAGATACGCAGTATTTT. The variable domain in full, with the rest retrieved from reference TRBV30 and TRBJ2-3, is SQTIHQWPATLVQPVGSPLSLECTVEGTSNPNLYWYRQAAGRGLQLLFYSVGIGQISSEVPQNLSASRPQDRQFILSSKKLLLSDSGFYLCAWSDSGVSTDTQYFGPGTRLTVL.

This clone appeared once. This chain joins TRBV5-1 and TRBJ2-7; TRBD1 might be the D (5 bases). Germline CDR1 and CDR2: SGHRS and YFSETQ. The CDR3 is made up of 15 amino acids. V was shortened by 4 bases and J by 4 bases, with 18 bases between the two germline ends. The chain's CDR3 is CASSPRAGRHYEQYF. The CDR3 region has the DNA TGCGCCAGCAGCCCCAGGGCAGGCCGACATTACGAGCAGTACTTC. Drawing the rest from reference TRBV5-1 and TRBJ2-7, the complete variable domain is KAGVTQTPRYLIKTRGQQVTLSCSPISGHRSVSWYQQTPGQGLQFLFEYFSETQRNKGNFPGRFSGRQFSNSRSEMNVSTLELGDSALYLCASSPRAGRHYEQYFGPGTRLTVT.